This TCR beta chain comes out of a study of blood T cell repertoires in COVID-19. Looking at the study overall: COVID-19 samples collected from the United States, Italy and Spain covered acute and convalescent phases. In each case, the material was cDNA or gDNA derived from T cells, B-cell-depleted T cells, or PBMCs.

Original data processing: Scientists estimated how many nucleated cells there were by amplifying reference gene primers. Sequencing was performed with immunoSEQ multiplex PCR; in TCRdb, only in-frame clones are kept and a portion is missing. The DNA was the basis for D and trimming; V, J and clone size are from that table. The sample holds fewer than 300,000 clones, 80% to 85% seen once. The CDR3 has 14 residues. Germline assignment: CDR1 MNHEY and CDR2 SVGAGI. The V gene lost 5 bases and the J gene lost 5 bases, with 15 bases spanning the gap. Sequenced material: peripheral blood. The chain employs TRBV6-5 and TRBJ1-2; TRBD1 is a possible D gene (6 bases). The clonotype was recovered from a woman aged 60 to 75 with active or convalescent COVID-19. CDR3 region: CASSPARGGYGYTF. CDR3 DNA sequence: TGTGCCAGCAGTCCCGCGAGAGGGGGATATGGCTACACCTTC.